A single sample gave rise to the 2 T cell receptor beta chains below, sequenced in a study of shared clonotypes between healthy human individuals. Clones were read by immunoSEQ multiplex PCR, and TCRdb kept only the in-frame ones, dropping some. The sample yields roughly 2,300,000 clones, around 92% seen once. Sequenced material: naive CD4+ T cells from PBMCs. The subset is: CD45RA+ positively selected. All receptors derive from a man between 18 and 35 years old in good health. Some clones in this sample may be carry-over from other donors' samples.

On this clone itself: Within the sample, other DNA sequences also encode this same CDR3. V gene TRBV30 combines with J gene TRBJ2-7; TRBD2 aligns across 8 bases. V gave up 2 bases and J gave up 4 bases; unmatched junction bases: 10. The V gene's germline CDR1 is GTSNPN and CDR2 SVGIG (reference sequence). The length of the CDR3 is 15 residues. CDR3 sequence reads: CAWSHGGGPEYEQYF. CDR3 sequence (DNA): TGTGCCTGGAGTCACGGGGGGGGCCCCGAATACGAGCAGTACTTC.

This sequence joins TRBV28 and TRBJ1-1; unclear D gene. CDR3 length: 14 residues. V gave up 5 bases and J gave up 1 base, with 11 bases separating them. In germline, CDR1 is MDHEN, CDR2 SYDVKM. CDR3 coding DNA: TGTGCCAGCAGTCCCGGGCCTTCGAACACTGAAGCTTTCTTT. Its protein product is CASSPGPSNTEAFF.